This T cell receptor beta chain was identified during a study of tumor and adjacent non-tumor tissue in lung cancer. Study as a whole: The cohort had about a dozen adenocarcinoma, a couple of squamous cell and 1 small cell patients.

The template was RNA from unsorted bulk tissue. Overall study findings and caveats: Tumor TCR diversity, when higher, was linked to shorter survival. TCR diversity was significantly greater in tumor than normal lung tissue. Tumor repertoires had a smaller top 100 clone share than normal lung.

A modified ARM-PCR protocol with three rounds of nested PCR amplified TCRbeta. TCRdb re-derived calls from the multiplex PCR reads in MiXCR, one entry per CDR3 protein. The table shows approximately 90,000 distinct CDR3 sequences, with 61% occurring only once. Remarks on this clonotype: Antigen unknown. One end of the junction is discordant with germline, which a read error may explain.

The V gene's germline CDR1 is SGHAT and CDR2 FQNNGV. This CDR3 contains 19 residues. The chain combines TRBV11-2 with TRBJ2-3, with D perhaps TRBD2 (5 bases). The specimen was lung tumor tissue. The TCR comes from a man in his 70s with non-small cell lung cancer. The CDR3 here is CVSSSESRKGLRTTDTQYF. In DNA form, the CDR3 reads TGTGTCAGCAGCTCTGAGAGCCGTAAAGGACTCCGAACCACAGATACGCAATATTTT.